This is a list of T cell receptor beta chains from one sample in a study of blood T cells in healthy people across ages. Each CDR3 protein gets one entry after TCRdb re-called the 5' RACE reads with MiXCR. Of 1,800,000 or so distinct CDR3 sequences listed, about 39% are singletons. The specimen sequenced was blood. These receptors all stem from a human donor in good health. CDR3s include the opening cysteine and the closing phenylalanine or tryptophan. Fields, in order: J gene, V gene, clone size, D gene, CDR3 DNA, CDR3 protein. A D gene is named only where the DNA matches it firmly. Expanded clones get a size class; other rows say once, few or many, or leave the size out.

TRBJ2-7 | TRBV28 | . | TRBD2 | TGTGCCAGCAGTTTCATCCGACTAGCGGGGAGATCCTACGAGCAGTACTTC | CASSFIRLAGRSYEQYF
TRBJ2-5 | TRBV12-3/TRBV12-4 | . | . | TGTGCCAGCACCCTTGGGGGGTTACTAGAGACCCAGTACTTC | CASTLGGLLETQYF
TRBJ1-1 | TRBV10-3 | . | . | TGTGCCATCAGTGGTGGAATGGGCACTGAAGCTTTCTTT | CAISGGMGTEAFF
TRBJ2-4 | TRBV7-8 | . | TRBD2 | TGTGCCAGCAGCTTAGCAGCGGGGGTAAACATTCAGTACTTC | CASSLAAGVNIQYF
TRBJ1-5 | TRBV20-1 | . | TRBD1 | TGCAGTGCAGATGGGCGGGGACAGGGGACTTACCGAAGGCTAAATCAGCCCCAGCATTTT | CSADGRGQGTYRRLNQPQHF
TRBJ2-7 | TRBV7-2 | . | TRBD2 | TGTGCCAGCAGCTGGGGCTGGCGGGGGGACTACGAGCAGTACTTC | CASSWGWRGDYEQYF
TRBJ1-1 | TRBV4-1 | few | TRBD1 | TGCGCCAGCAGCCAATGGGACAGCGAAGGCCTTGAAGCTTTCTTT | CASSQWDSEGLEAFF
TRBJ2-7 | TRBV20-1 | . | . | TGCAGTGCTAGTGCAGCCCGCTCCTACGAGCAGTACTTC | CSASAARSYEQYF
TRBJ1-2 | TRBV12-3/TRBV12-4 | . | TRBD1 | TGTGCCAGCAGACGTGACAGGGGCTATGGCTACACCTTC | CASRRDRGYGYTF
TRBJ2-2 | TRBV7-6 | few | . | TGTGCCAGCAGCTTAGCGTCTGGAACCGGGGAGCTGTTTTTT | CASSLASGTGELFF
TRBJ2-6 | TRBV6-5 | many | . | TGTGCCAGCAGTTACTCGAGCTCTGGGGCCAACGTCCTGACTTTC | CASSYSSSGANVLTF
TRBJ2-7 | TRBV9 | . | . | TGTGCCAGCAGCCTTTCCACCTCCGGGCAGGGGTCCGACGGGAGGTACGAGCAGTACTTC | CASSLSTSGQGSDGRYEQYF
TRBJ1-1 | TRBV5-6 | . | . | TGTGCCAGCAGCTTTTTTACGGACCTGAACACTGAAGCTTTCTTT | CASSFFTDLNTEAFF
TRBJ1-2 | TRBV20-1 | . | TRBD1 | TGCAGTGCTAGAGATCCGACAGGGAGGGGCTATGGCTACACCTTC | CSARDPTGRGYGYTF
TRBJ2-3 | TRBV7-2 | . | . | TGTGCCAGCAGCTTAGTTGGGACCTACACAGATACGCAGTATTTT | CASSLVGTYTDTQYF
TRBJ2-7 | TRBV6-5 | few | TRBD1 | TGTGCCAGCAGTTGGACAGGGAGGGAGCAGTACTTC | CASSWTGREQYF
TRBJ2-1 | TRBV20-1 | . | . | TGCAGTGCTAGACAGGGAGAGGGCTACAATGAGCAGTTCTTC | CSARQGEGYNEQFF
TRBJ1-2 | TRBV7-2 | few | TRBD1 | TGTGCCAGCAGCTCGGACAGGGAGCGCGGCTACACCTTC | CASSSDRERGYTF
TRBJ2-1 | TRBV4-3 | few | . | TGCGCCAGCAGCCAAGAGTACTCGTACAATGAGCAGTTCTTC | CASSQEYSYNEQFF
TRBJ1-1 | TRBV12-3/TRBV12-4 | . | . | TGTGCCAGCAGGTACGGGGGTGACACTGAAGCTTTCTTT | CASRYGGDTEAFF
TRBJ1-1 | TRBV6-2/TRBV6-3 | . | . | TGTGCCAGCAGCCGGGGGGGAAGAGAAGCTTTCTTT | CASSRGGREAFF
TRBJ2-4 | TRBV5-1 | . | TRBD2 | TGCGCCAGCAGCTTGGTGGCTAGCGGGGTTGGGGCCAAAAGCATTCAGTACTTC | CASSLVASGVGAKSIQYF
TRBJ1-2 | TRBV10-3 | . | . | TGTGCCATCAGTGAGTCGGAAGGGAACTATGGCTACACCTTC | CAISESEGNYGYTF
TRBJ1-4 | TRBV28 | . | . | TGTGCCAGCAGGATGAGGAATGAAAAACTGTTTTTT | CASRMRNEKLFF
TRBJ1-2 | TRBV28 | . | TRBD1 | TGTGCCAGCAGTTCCCGACAGGGGGTCGGCTATGGCTACACCTTC | CASSSRQGVGYGYTF
TRBJ1-4 | TRBV7-2 | . | TRBD1 | TGTGCCAGCAGCTCAACAGGGGCCTTTAATGAAAAACTGTTTTTT | CASSSTGAFNEKLFF
TRBJ2-5 | TRBV12-3/TRBV12-4 | . | . | TGTGCCAGCAGTGTTAGCGGATCTCGTCAAGAGACCCAGTACTTC | CASSVSGSRQETQYF
TRBJ2-5 | TRBV7-2 | . | . | TGTGCCAGCAGCTACACCGACGGTTACCAAGAGACCCAGTACTTC | CASSYTDGYQETQYF
TRBJ1-5 | TRBV6-6 | . | TRBD1 | TGTGCCAGCAGTTATGTTGGACAGGGACATCAGCCCCAGCATTTT | CASSYVGQGHQPQHF
TRBJ1-2 | TRBV7-2 | . | TRBD1 | TGTGTCAGCAGCTCGTGGGGGACAGGGAATGGCTACACCTTC | CVSSSWGTGNGYTF
TRBJ1-2 | TRBV2 | few | . | TGTGCCAGCAGCCCGGGTTATAACTCTGGCTACACCTTC | CASSPGYNSGYTF
TRBJ1-1 | TRBV20-1 | few | . | TGCAGTGCTAGAGATCGGAGGGGCACTGAAGCTTTCTTT | CSARDRRGTEAFF
TRBJ2-3 | TRBV14 | . | . | TGTGCCAGCAGCCAAGGGGCGGTGGATACGCAGTATTTT | CASSQGAVDTQYF
TRBJ2-5 | TRBV29-1 | few | . | TGCAGCGTTGGTGGCAGCGCGGGCGAGACCCAGTACTTC | CSVGGSAGETQYF
TRBJ1-2 | TRBV6-2/TRBV6-3 | . | . | TGTGCCAGCAGGCGCAGTGGGGGCGGCTACACCTTC | CASRRSGGGYTF
TRBJ1-1 | TRBV6-1 | few | . | TGTGCCAGGAACACTGAAGCTTTCTTT | CARNTEAFF
TRBJ2-7 | TRBV24-1 | . | . | TGTGCCACCAGTGACCCGGGGAGGACTTCACGGGACGAGCAGTACTTC | CATSDPGRTSRDEQYF